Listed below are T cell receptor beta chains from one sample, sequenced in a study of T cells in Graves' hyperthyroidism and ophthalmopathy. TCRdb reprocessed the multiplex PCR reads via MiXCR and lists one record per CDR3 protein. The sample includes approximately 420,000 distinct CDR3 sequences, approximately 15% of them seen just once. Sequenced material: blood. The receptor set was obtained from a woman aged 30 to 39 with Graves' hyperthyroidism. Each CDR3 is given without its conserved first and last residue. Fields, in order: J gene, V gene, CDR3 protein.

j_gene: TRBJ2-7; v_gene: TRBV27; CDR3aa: ASSLSAQGNLGYEQY
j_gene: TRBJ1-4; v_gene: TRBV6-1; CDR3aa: ASRKTGGVEKLF
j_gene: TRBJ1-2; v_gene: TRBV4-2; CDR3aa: ASSQDRGSWGYT
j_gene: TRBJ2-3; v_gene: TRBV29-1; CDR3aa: SVDGDLRTDTQY
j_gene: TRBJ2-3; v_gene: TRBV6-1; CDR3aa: ASSHPGQGTDTQY
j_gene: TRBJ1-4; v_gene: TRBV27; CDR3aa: ASSLPQGGDEKLF
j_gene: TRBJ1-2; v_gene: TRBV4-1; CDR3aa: ASSQERQAQGYT
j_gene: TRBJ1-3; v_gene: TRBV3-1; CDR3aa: ASSQDLGGNTIY
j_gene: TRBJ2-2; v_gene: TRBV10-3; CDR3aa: AIRDRLAGANTGELF
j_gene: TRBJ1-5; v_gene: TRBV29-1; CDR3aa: SVETGAANQPQH
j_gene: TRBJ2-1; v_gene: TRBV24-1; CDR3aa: ATSDLDEQF
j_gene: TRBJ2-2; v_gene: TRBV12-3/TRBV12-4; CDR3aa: ASTGIGTGELF
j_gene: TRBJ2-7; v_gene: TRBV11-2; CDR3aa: ASSLGPYGEGYEQY
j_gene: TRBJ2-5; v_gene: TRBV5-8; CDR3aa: ASQLAETQY
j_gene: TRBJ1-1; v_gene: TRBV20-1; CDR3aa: SATDRGPWDTEAF
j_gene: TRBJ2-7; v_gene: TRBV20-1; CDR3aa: SARPPPGQGPGEQY
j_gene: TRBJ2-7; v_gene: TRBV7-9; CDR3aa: ASSLNTAQQY
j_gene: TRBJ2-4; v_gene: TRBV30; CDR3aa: AWSVDRSLAKNIQY
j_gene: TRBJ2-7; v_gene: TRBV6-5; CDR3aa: ASSFPTSGLNYEQY
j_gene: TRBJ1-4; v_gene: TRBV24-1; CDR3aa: ATSDSRTGSEKLF
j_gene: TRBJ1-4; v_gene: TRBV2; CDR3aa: ASSDTGTEELF
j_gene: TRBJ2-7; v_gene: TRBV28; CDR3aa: ASSFPGKWEQY
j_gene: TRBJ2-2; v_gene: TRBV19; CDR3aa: ASSNPGSLHGELF
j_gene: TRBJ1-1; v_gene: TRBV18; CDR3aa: ASSPPGQKLNTEAF
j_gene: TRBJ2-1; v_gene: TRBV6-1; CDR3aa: ASSERGTGGVYNEQF
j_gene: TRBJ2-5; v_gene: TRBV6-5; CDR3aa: ASSYSTPAGTRETQY
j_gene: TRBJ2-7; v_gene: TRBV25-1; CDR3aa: ASSDYLQLNSYEQY
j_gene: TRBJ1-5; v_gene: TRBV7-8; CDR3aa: ASSRAGAHQPQH
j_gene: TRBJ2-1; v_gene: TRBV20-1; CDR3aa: SAPRLAGGYNEQF
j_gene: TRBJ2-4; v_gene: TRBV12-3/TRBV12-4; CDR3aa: ASSSSGFHIQY
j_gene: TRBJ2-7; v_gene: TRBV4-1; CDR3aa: ASSQTGLAGAYEQY
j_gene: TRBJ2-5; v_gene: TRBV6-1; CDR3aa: ASSNRGGETQY
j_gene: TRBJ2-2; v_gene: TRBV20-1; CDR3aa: SARASTSAKGTGELF
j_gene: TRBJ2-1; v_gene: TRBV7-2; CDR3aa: ASSTRFYEQF
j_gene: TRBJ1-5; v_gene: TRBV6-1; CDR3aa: ASSLGSAVSNQPQH
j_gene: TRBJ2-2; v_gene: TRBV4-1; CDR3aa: ASSQEGWGRGAGELF
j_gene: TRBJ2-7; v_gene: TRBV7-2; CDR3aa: ASSLGLDRDYEQY